The clone carrying this TCR beta chain has just a few counts. The antigen is undetermined. This specimen belongs to a study of T-cell memory formation after mild COVID-19. Study-level findings and limits: Prior to infection, memory already included some responding clones, suggesting cross-reactive memory joined.

CDR1 and CDR2 from the germline V gene are DFQATT and SNEGSKA (reference sequence). CDR3 size: 15 residues. Deletions cut 0 bases from V and 5 bases from J, with 16 bases between. TCRdb itself ran the 5' RACE reads through MiXCR, one entry per CDR3 protein. This sample has 35,000 to 50,000 distinct CDR3 sequences, with 8% to 10% found just once. This sequence was found in an adult woman who had mild COVID-19 (a few samples of this study predate the infection). Cell type and time point are not known. The rearrangement joins TRBV20-1 to TRBJ1-2; no clear D. The specimen sequenced was PBMCs or a T cell subset sorted from them (not recorded which). The CDR3 sequence: CSARDPEGWEYGYTF. The CDR3, as DNA: TGCAGTGCTAGAGATCCCGAAGGGTGGGAATATGGCTACACCTTC.